The 17 T cell receptor beta chains in this list originate from one sample, sequenced in a study of blood T cell repertoires in COVID-19. Assay: immunoSEQ multiplex PCR; the TCRdb copy retains only in-frame clones and omits some. In the table there are approximately 290,000 clones, about 85% of which are singletons. Sequences were obtained from peripheral blood. The receptor source for this set is a human donor with COVID-19, enrolled during active disease. The donor label of this sample is uncertain.

The genes are TRBV7-2 and TRBJ1-1; D is unresolved. This CDR3 contains 14 residues. Trimming took off 5 bases at V and 3 bases at J, with 13 bases between the two ends. CDR1 and CDR2 from the germline V gene are SGHTA and FQGNSA. CDR3 sequence: CASSEPQVYTEAFF. CDR3 DNA sequence: TGTGCCAGCAGCGAACCTCAGGTTTACACTGAAGCTTTCTTT.

This rearrangement joins TRBV3-1 (or the pseudogene TRBV3-2) to TRBJ1-3; no clear D. The V end lost 1 base, the J end lost 0 bases, and 4 bases lay between the germline ends. This CDR3 contains 14 residues. Per the germline V gene, CDR1 is LGHDT and CDR2 is YNNKEL (reference sequence). The CDR3: CASSQGSSGNTIYF. CDR3 DNA sequence: TGTGCCAGCAGCCAAGGCAGCTCTGGAAACACCATATATTTT.

This chain joins TRBV28 and TRBJ1-5; a weak D match, TRBD1 (6 bases). Trimming removed 6 bases from V and 11 bases from J, with 14 bases in between. CDR1 MDHEN and CDR2 SYDVKM come from the germline V gene. The CDR3 loop spans 12 amino acids. The CDR3 region has the DNA TGTGCCAGCAGAGCTGACAGGAACACCCAGCATTTT. Encoded protein: CASRADRNTQHF.

The chain uses TRBV12-3 or TRBV12-4 and TRBJ2-7, with a tentative D call TRBD2 (5 bases). The CDR3 totals 13 residues. The germline V and J ends were trimmed by 5 bases and 6 bases, with 14 bases remaining between them. CDR3 bases: TGTGCCAGCAGTCCGGGCGAGGGTTCCGAGCAGTACTTC. Protein sequence: CASSPGEGSEQYF.

This clone turned up a few times. V and J are TRBV21-1 and TRBJ2-7; the listed D gene, TRBD1, was not tested against the DNA. TRBV21-1 is a recognized pseudogene. There are 17 residues in the CDR3. This CDR3 is CASSKEPGTTPPYEQYF. CDR3 DNA: TGTGCCAGCAGCAAAGAGCCCGGGACAACCCCCCCCTACGAGCAGTACTTC.

The gene calls are TRBV5-4 and TRBJ1-5; D is unresolved. This CDR3 spans 13 amino acids. V was cut by 0 bases and J by 7 bases, with 8 bases left in between. In germline, CDR1 is SGHNT, CDR2 YYREEE (reference sequence). In nucleotides, the CDR3 is TGTGCCAGCAGCTTGGAGAGCGGGCAGCCCCAGCATTTT. Protein sequence: CASSLESGQPQHF. Complete variable domain (other parts from reference TRBV5-4 and TRBJ1-5): ETGVTQSPTHLIKTRGQQVTLRCSSQSGHNTVSWYQQALGQGPQFIFQYYREEENGRGNFPPRFSGLQFPNYSSELNVNALELDDSALYLCASSLESGQPQHFGDGTRLSIL.

With regard to this clone: The sample holds other DNA sequences that translate to the same CDR3. The chain couples TRBV29-1 to TRBJ1-1, with 7 bases identical to TRBD1. The J segment lost 3 bases and the V segment lost 3 bases, leaving 1 base of the junction unmatched. Germline assignment: CDR1 SQVTM and CDR2 ANQGSEA. The CDR3 consists of 12 residues. This CDR3 is CSVDRGDTEAFF. CDR3 in DNA: TGCAGCGTTGACAGGGGGGACACTGAAGCTTTCTTT.

This chain connects TRBV5-1 to TRBJ1-3, with D possibly being TRBD1 (5 bases). V was shortened by 0 bases and J by 2 bases, with 18 bases between the two germline ends. CDR3 size: 18 residues. Germline V gives CDR1 SGHRS, CDR2 YFSETQ. The CDR3 sequence: CASSLGALLGETGNTIYF. Written as DNA, the CDR3 is TGCGCCAGCAGCTTGGGGGCCCTCTTAGGGGAAACTGGAAACACCATATATTTT.

The chain joins TRBV6-5 to TRBJ1-3; 11 nucleotides agree with TRBD1. The CDR3 loop spans 15 amino acids. Looked up from germline, CDR1 is MNHEY and CDR2 is SVGAGI. V shed 6 bases and J 5 bases; nucleotides not matched to a gene: 6. CDR3 amino acids: CASRAGTGGRNTIYF. CDR3 in DNA: TGTGCCAGCAGGGCCGGGACAGGGGGTCGAAACACCATATATTTT.

The V call is TRBV2, the J call TRBJ1-1, with D possibly being TRBD1 (6 bases). Germline V gene sequence: CDR1 SNHLY, CDR2 FYNNEI. V was clipped by 1 base and J by 5 bases, with 11 bases between them. There are 14 residues in the CDR3. The CDR3 region is CASSEEQGYTEAFF. CDR3 nucleotide sequence: TGTGCCAGCAGTGAAGAACAGGGATATACTGAAGCTTTCTTT.

The chain couples TRBV28 to TRBJ1-1, with D maybe TRBD1 (5 bases). This CDR3 spans 15 amino acids. Germline values: CDR1 MDHEN, CDR2 SYDVKM. The V end lost 1 base, the J end lost 6 bases, and 15 bases lay between the germline ends. For the CDR3, the DNA is TGTGCCAGCAGTTTATCCCCCCGCAGGGTGGCTGAAGCTTTCTTT. Its protein is CASSLSPRRVAEAFF.

CDR3 in DNA: TGTGCCTGGAGGGGTTTTGGAGGTGCGTACGAGCAGTACTTC. Protein: CAWRGFGGAYEQYF. The chain uses TRBV30 and TRBJ2-7; TRBD2 is a possible D gene (5 bases). The CDR3 is made up of 14 amino acids. Germline V gives CDR1 GTSNPN, CDR2 SVGIG (reference sequence). V was clipped by 3 bases and J by 4 bases, with 16 bases between them.

The CDR3 nucleotides read TGCGCCAGCACCCTAGCGAACACCGGGGAGCTGTTTTTT. Its translation: CASTLANTGELFF. V and J are TRBV5-1 and TRBJ2-2; D unresolved. Germline V gene data show CDR1 as SGHRS and CDR2 as YFSETQ. The CDR3 totals 13 residues. The germline V and J ends were trimmed by 6 bases and 0 bases, with 6 bases remaining between them.

J is TRBJ2-3 and V is TRBV2, with D uncertain. V lost 6 bases and J lost 0, with 10 bases in between. Germline assignment: CDR1 SNHLY and CDR2 FYNNEI. The CDR3 runs to 14 residues. The CDR3, as DNA: TGTGCCAGCAGCCCTCTATCTAGCACAGATACGCAGTATTTT. It yields the protein CASSPLSSTDTQYF.

The J gene is TRBJ2-3, the V gene TRBV6-2 or TRBV6-3, with 11 nucleotides matching TRBD2. V trimming: 0 bases; J trimming: 1 base; junction bases outside the gene matches: 0. Germline lookup yields CDR1 MNHEY and CDR2 SVGEGT. The CDR3 is made up of 16 amino acids. The CDR3 here is CASSYSSGRGTDTQYF. Written as DNA, the CDR3 is TGTGCCAGCAGTTACTCTAGCGGGAGGGGCACAGATACGCAGTATTTT.

For this clone: Distinct nucleotide sequences in the sample also encode this CDR3. This chain connects TRBV6-6 to TRBJ2-7; possibly TRBD2 for D (5 bases). The CDR3 has 13 amino acids. Germline V gene sequence: CDR1 MNHNY, CDR2 SVGAGI (reference sequence). The ends were cut back, 2 bases at V and 1 base at J, with 6 bases in the middle. CDR3 sequence reads: CASSYRGSYEQYF. CDR3 sequence (DNA): TGTGCCAGCAGTTACCGCGGGTCCTACGAGCAGTACTTC.

This clone was seen just once. The chain couples TRBV7-9 to TRBJ2-3, with 9 nucleotides matching TRBD2. From germline, CDR1 is SEHNR and CDR2 FQNEAQ (reference sequence). This CDR3 is 14 amino acids long. The V gene end was trimmed by 5 bases and the J gene end by 6 bases; junction bases not matched to a gene: 6. The CDR3 spells CASSGSGRTDTQYF. The CDR3 nucleotides read TGTGCCAGCAGCGGCAGCGGGAGGACCGATACGCAGTATTTT.